These T cell receptor beta chains were read from a single sample in a study of Ad26.COV2.S vaccination and SARS-CoV-2 variants. Some clones are missing from TCRdb's copy, which holds only in-frame ones; the method was immunoSEQ multiplex PCR. The data hold roughly 700,000 clones, with 80% to 90% observed a single time. The material sequenced was peripheral blood, taken in a trial of Ad26.COV2.S vaccine versus placebo. All receptors come from a person aged 18-60 years who received the Ad26.COV2.S COVID-19 vaccine or a placebo. The CDR3 runs from the conserved cysteine through the conserved F or W. D genes are given only for firm matches. Size is stated for part of the rows, as once, few or many counts, or as a class when the clone is expanded.

J gene | clone size | V gene | D gene | CDR3 protein | CDR3 DNA
TRBJ1-2 | . | TRBV19 | . | CASSIGVEGYGYTF | TGTGCCAGTAGTATAGGGGTGGAGGGCTATGGCTACACCTTC
TRBJ2-2 | . | TRBV18 | . | CASSPPGRAGELFF | TGTGCCAGCTCACCACCAGGGCGGGCCGGGGAGCTGTTTTTT
TRBJ2-7 | few | TRBV5-1 | TRBD2 | CASSSAGTSEGEQYF | TGCGCCAGCAGCTCAGCCGGGACTAGCGAGGGCGAGCAGTACTTC
TRBJ2-3 | . | TRBV5-1 | . | CASSVTGRDTDTQYF | TGCGCCAGCAGCGTGACAGGGAGGGACACAGATACGCAGTATTTT
TRBJ2-3 | . | TRBV13 | . | CASSVSDTQYF | TGTGCCAGCAGCGTCTCAGATACGCAGTATTTT
TRBJ2-7 | . | TRBV6-2/TRBV6-3 | TRBD2 | CASSYPSGPPGGGPYEQYF | TGTGCCAGCAGTTACCCCAGCGGGCCGCCCGGGGGGGGCCCCTACGAGCAGTACTTC
TRBJ1-1 | . | TRBV27 | . | CASSWGLGDTEAFF | TGTGCCAGCAGCTGGGGTTTGGGGGACACTGAAGCTTTCTTT
TRBJ1-2 | . | TRBV15 | TRBD1 | CATSIGGGYGYTF | TGTGCCACCAGCATAGGGGGCGGCTATGGCTACACCTTC
TRBJ1-3 | . | TRBV11-2 | . | CASSPGTAGNTIYF | TGTGCCAGCAGCCCCGGGACGGCCGGAAACACCATATATTTT
TRBJ1-4 | . | TRBV21-1 | . | CASSIPGGANEKLFF | TGTGCCAGCAGCATTCCAGGGGGAGCTAATGAAAAACTGTTTTTT
TRBJ2-2 | . | TRBV7-2 | TRBD1 | CASSFTGGLGTGELFF | TGTGCCAGCAGTTTTACAGGGGGCCTGGGCACCGGGGAGCTGTTTTTT
TRBJ1-6 | . | TRBV5-1 | TRBD1 | CASSLGDSSYNSPLHF | TGCGCCAGCAGCTTGGGGGACAGCTCCTATAATTCACCCCTCCACTTT
TRBJ2-5 | once | TRBV19 | . | CASSIGAQETQYF | TGTGCCAGTAGTATAGGCGCGCAAGAGACCCAGTACTTC
TRBJ2-2 | . | TRBV7-3 | . | CASSLTSLLVSGELFF | TGTGCCAGCAGCTTAACTTCCCTTTTGGTTAGCGGGGAGCTGTTTTTT
TRBJ2-1 | . | TRBV27 | TRBD2 | CASSWGTSGVPNEQFF | TGTGCCAGCAGTTGGGGGACTAGCGGGGTACCCAATGAGCAGTTCTTC
TRBJ1-2 | . | TRBV7-8 | . | CASSPSTDYGYTF | TGTGCCAGCAGCCCCTCGACGGACTATGGCTACACCTTC
TRBJ2-1 | . | TRBV12-3/TRBV12-4 | . | CASSPYLNNEQFF | TGTGCCAGCAGTCCCTACCTCAACAATGAGCAGTTCTTC
TRBJ2-2 | . | TRBV19 | . | CASKFPREGELFF | TGTGCCAGTAAATTTCCCCGGGAAGGGGAGCTGTTTTTT
TRBJ2-7 | . | TRBV6-5 | . | CASTPGLRGGYEQYF | TGTGCCAGCACCCCTGGATTAAGGGGGGGCTACGAGCAGTACTTC
TRBJ1-6 | . | TRBV27 | . | CASSGGVSPLHF | TGTGCCAGCAGTGGCGGCGTATCACCCCTCCACTTT
TRBJ1-5 | . | TRBV6-1 | TRBD1 | CASRSGTVYQPQHF | TGTGCCAGCAGGTCCGGGACAGTATATCAGCCCCAGCATTTT
TRBJ1-2 | few | TRBV27 | TRBD1 | CASSLSGQPSGYTF | TGTGCCAGCAGTTTATCGGGACAGCCTTCCGGCTACACCTTC
TRBJ2-3 | . | TRBV11-2 | . | CASSHADTQYF | TGTGCCAGCTCCCACGCAGATACGCAGTATTTT
TRBJ2-5 | . | TRBV5-1 | TRBD1 | CASSPVPGQQETQYF | TGCGCCAGCAGCCCCGTCCCGGGACAGCAAGAGACCCAGTACTTC
TRBJ1-1 | . | TRBV7-8 | TRBD1 | CASSLEGQGAEAFF | TGTGCCAGCAGCTTAGAGGGGCAGGGGGCTGAAGCTTTCTTT
TRBJ1-2 | once | TRBV10-3 | . | CAIRQFQEGGYTF | TGTGCCATCAGGCAGTTCCAGGAGGGTGGCTACACCTTC
TRBJ2-7 | . | TRBV7-2 | TRBD1 | CASSLGWDRGYEQYF | TGTGCCAGCAGCTTAGGGTGGGACAGGGGGTACGAGCAGTACTTC
TRBJ1-1 | . | TRBV7-3 | . | CASSPYTFSTEAFF | TGTGCCAGCAGCCCATACACCTTTAGCACTGAAGCTTTCTTT
TRBJ2-1 | . | TRBV6-1 | TRBD2 | CASSEQFAGTSGRAVYNEQFF | TGTGCCAGCAGTGAACAGTTCGCCGGGACTAGCGGGAGGGCCGTTTACAATGAGCAGTTCTTC
TRBJ2-5 | . | TRBV11-1 | . | CASSLIGAETQYF | TGTGCCAGCAGCTTAATTGGGGCAGAGACCCAGTACTTC
TRBJ2-1 | few | TRBV29-1 | . | CSVETMTGRLNEQFF | TGCAGCGTTGAAACGATGACGGGGCGGCTCAATGAGCAGTTCTTC
TRBJ1-3 | . | TRBV7-9 | . | CASSSIQGSGNTIYF | TGTGCCAGCAGCTCAATACAGGGCTCTGGAAACACCATATATTTT
TRBJ1-1 | . | TRBV30 | . | CAWSVLRNTEAFF | TGTGCCTGGAGTGTACTTAGGAACACTGAAGCTTTCTTT
TRBJ2-2 | . | TRBV7-7 | TRBD2 | CASSPVLAGNTGELFF | TGTGCCAGCAGCCCGGTGCTAGCGGGGAACACCGGGGAGCTGTTTTTT
TRBJ2-5 | once | TRBV11-3 | . | CASSLRGLETQYF | TGTGCCAGCAGCTTAAGAGGGTTGGAGACCCAGTACTTC
TRBJ1-2 | . | TRBV5-6 | TRBD1 | CASSLGTGRYGYTF | TGTGCCAGCAGCTTGGGGACAGGGCGCTATGGCTACACCTTC
TRBJ1-2 | . | TRBV10-1 | TRBD1 | CASSEGDRAYGYTF | TGCGCCAGCAGTGAGGGTGACAGGGCCTATGGCTACACCTTC
TRBJ2-5 | . | TRBV7-2 | TRBD2 | CASSLARGRETQYF | TGTGCCAGCAGCTTAGCGCGCGGGAGGGAGACCCAGTACTTC
TRBJ1-1 | . | TRBV14 | . | CASSYRPLGALNTEAFF | TGTGCCAGCAGCTACCGCCCCTTGGGGGCACTGAACACTGAAGCTTTCTTT
TRBJ2-1 | . | TRBV11-3 | . | CASSSTGSEQFF | TGTGCCAGCAGCTCAACCGGGAGTGAGCAGTTCTTC
TRBJ1-2 | . | TRBV18 | . | CASSPGEGNYGYTF | TGTGCCAGCTCACCAGGGGAGGGCAACTATGGCTACACCTTC
TRBJ1-2 | . | TRBV28 | TRBD1 | CASLAATGVYGYTF | TGTGCCAGCCTCGCAGCGACAGGGGTCTATGGCTACACCTTC
TRBJ1-5 | . | TRBV15 | . | CATSRVEGHPNQPQHF | TGTGCCACCAGCAGAGTGGAGGGACATCCTAATCAGCCCCAGCATTTT